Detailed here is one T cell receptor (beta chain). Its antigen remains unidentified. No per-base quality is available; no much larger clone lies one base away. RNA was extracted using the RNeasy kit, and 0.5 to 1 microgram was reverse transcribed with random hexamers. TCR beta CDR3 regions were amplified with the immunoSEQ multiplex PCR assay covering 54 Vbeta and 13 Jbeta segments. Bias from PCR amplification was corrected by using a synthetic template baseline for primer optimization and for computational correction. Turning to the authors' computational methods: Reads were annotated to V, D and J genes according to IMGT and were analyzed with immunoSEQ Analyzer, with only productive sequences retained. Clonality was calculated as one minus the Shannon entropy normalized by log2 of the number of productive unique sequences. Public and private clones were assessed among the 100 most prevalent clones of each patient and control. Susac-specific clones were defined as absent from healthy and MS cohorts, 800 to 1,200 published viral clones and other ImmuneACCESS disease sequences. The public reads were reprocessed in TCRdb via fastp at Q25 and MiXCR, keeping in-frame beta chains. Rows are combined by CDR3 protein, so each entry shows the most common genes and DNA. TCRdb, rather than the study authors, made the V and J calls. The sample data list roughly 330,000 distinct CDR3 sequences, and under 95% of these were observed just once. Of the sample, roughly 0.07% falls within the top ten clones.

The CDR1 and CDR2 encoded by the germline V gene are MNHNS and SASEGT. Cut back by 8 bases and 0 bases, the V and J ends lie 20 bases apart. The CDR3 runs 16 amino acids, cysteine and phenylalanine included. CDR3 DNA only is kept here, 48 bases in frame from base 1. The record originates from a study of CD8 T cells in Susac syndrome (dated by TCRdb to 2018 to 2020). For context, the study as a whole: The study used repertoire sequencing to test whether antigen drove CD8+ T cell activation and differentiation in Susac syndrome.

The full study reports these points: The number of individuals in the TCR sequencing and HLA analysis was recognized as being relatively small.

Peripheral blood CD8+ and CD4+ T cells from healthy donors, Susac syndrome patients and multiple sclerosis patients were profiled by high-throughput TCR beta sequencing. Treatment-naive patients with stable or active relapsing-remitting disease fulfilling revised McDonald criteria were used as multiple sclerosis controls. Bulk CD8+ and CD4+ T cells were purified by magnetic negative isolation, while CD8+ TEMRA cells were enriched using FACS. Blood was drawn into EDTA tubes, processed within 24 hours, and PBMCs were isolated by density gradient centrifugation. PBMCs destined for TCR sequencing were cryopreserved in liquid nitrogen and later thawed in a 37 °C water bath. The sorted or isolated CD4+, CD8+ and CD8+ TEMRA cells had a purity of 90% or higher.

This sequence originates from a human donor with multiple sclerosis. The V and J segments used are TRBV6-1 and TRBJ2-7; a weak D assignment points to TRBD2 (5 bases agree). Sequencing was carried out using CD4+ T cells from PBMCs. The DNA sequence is TGTGCCAGCGGAGGATGGTCTCGCAGGAGCTCCTACGAGCAGTACTTC. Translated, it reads CASGGWSRRSSYEQYF.